This entry is about one TCR beta chain. CDR3 length equals 19 residues. The V and J ends lost 3 bases and 0 bases respectively, with 18 bases between them. CDR1 and CDR2 (germline): LGHNA, YSLEER. This sample was included in a study of blood T cell repertoires in COVID-19. About the research overall: The samples span acute and convalescent COVID-19 from the United States, Italy and Spain. The cDNA or gDNA used as material had been derived from T cells, B-cell-depleted T cells, or PBMCs.

The table came from immunoSEQ multiplex PCR; TCRdb's copy has only in-frame clones and leaves some out. The repertoire holds tens of thousands of clones, around 85% seen once, with 5.1% in the top ten. Sequenced material: peripheral blood. This chain links TRBV4-3 with TRBJ2-6; D might be TRBD1 (6 bases). This clonotype originated in an older man with acute or convalescent COVID-19. In DNA form, the CDR3 reads TGCGCCAGCAGCCAGAGGGGGACACCCTATGGCTCTGGGGCCAACGTCCTGACTTTC. Translating gives CASSQRGTPYGSGANVLTF.